The clone carrying this T cell receptor beta chain has more than one count but fewer than ten. Its specificity is not known. These data are taken from a study of resident and recirculating memory T cells in vitiligo. Across the whole study: Epidermis came from shave biopsies of lesional and nonlesional sites, plus PBMCs. Study results and limitations: Vitiligo lesions lacked a unique dominant clone, and clonality varied. Non-conserved TCRs across sites and patients suggested distinct clones per lesion.

Method: immunoSEQ multiplex PCR; TCRdb's copy keeps in-frame clones and lacks some. The sample lists 40,000 to 50,000 clones; about 90% were seen once. Stable patients also lacked confetti depigmentation, a sign of active vitiligo. CDR3 length equals 13 residues. V was cut by 0 bases and J by 2 bases, with 7 bases left in between. CDR1 is GTSNPN, CDR2 SVGIG, per germline (reference sequence). The gene calls are TRBV30 and TRBJ1-1, with D hard to call. Material for sequencing was blood. This TCR was recovered from a male donor with vitiligo. The CDR3 DNA follows: TGTGCCTGGAGTGTTTCTAAAAACACTGAAGCTTTCTTT. The encoded protein is CAWSVSKNTEAFF.